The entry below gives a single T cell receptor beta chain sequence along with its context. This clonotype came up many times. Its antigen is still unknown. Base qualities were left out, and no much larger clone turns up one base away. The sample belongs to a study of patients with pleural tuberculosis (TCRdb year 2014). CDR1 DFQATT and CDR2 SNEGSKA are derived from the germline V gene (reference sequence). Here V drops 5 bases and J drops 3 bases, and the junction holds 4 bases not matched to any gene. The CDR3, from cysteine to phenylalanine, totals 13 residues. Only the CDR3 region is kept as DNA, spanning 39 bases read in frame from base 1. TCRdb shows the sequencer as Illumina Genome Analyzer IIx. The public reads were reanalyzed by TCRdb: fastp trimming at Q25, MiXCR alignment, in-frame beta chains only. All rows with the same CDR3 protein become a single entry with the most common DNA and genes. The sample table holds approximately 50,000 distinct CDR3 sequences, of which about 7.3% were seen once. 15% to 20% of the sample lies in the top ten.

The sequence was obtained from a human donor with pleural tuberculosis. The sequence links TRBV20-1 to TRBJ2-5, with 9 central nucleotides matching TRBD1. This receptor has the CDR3 CSAWGQGKETQYF. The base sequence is TGCAGTGCTTGGGGACAGGGTAAAGAGACCCAGTACTTC.